Listed below are T cell receptor beta chains from one sample, sequenced in a study of OX40 agonist ivuxolimab in advanced cancers. TCRdb keeps only in-frame clones here, not all; method: immunoSEQ multiplex PCR. The sample shows 100,000 to 140,000 clones, 85% to 95% of them seen only once. The sample was CD4+ or CD8+ T cells sorted from blood, taken in a trial of the OX40 agonist ivuxolimab. All receptors derive from an adult with an advanced solid tumor such as melanoma, head and neck, liver or kidney cancer. Each CDR3 is given with its conserved first and last residue. Part of the rows lack a size; the others show once, few, many or a class for expanded clones.

clone_size v_call cdr3_aa
- TRBV19 CASSIGVAEAFF
- TRBV19 CASSISTTSTLATDTQYF
- TRBV28 CASSPPQGAPRGTEAFF
- TRBV18 CASSPQGGSNQPQHF
- TRBV13 CAGSLSRTGYTEAFF
- TRBV6-1 CASSEALQGSGYEQYF
- TRBV29-1 CSVGQGANSGNTIYF
- TRBV5-1 CASSPLGTDTQYF
- TRBV28 CASSYSSGRMETQYF
- TRBV5-1 CASSLPQDRGTEAFF
- TRBV7-2 CASSKNQGGNSNQPQHF
- TRBV7-3 CASSLEANTEAFF
- TRBV5-1 CASSLGQGLETQYF
- TRBV4-3 CASSQGAQGLSYNSPLHF
once TRBV25-1 CASSEAGSYGYTF
- TRBV4-1 CASSQGTGGPIYEQYF
- TRBV4-1 CASSQASDRVLGPLHF
- TRBV9 CASSVVPLSGVNTEAFF
- TRBV6-1 CASSGLAGQGQYF
- TRBV4-3 CASSAPGRGYTF
- TRBV11-2 CASSLIRFGGTANTEAFF
- TRBV28 CASSPRQGFEAFF
- TRBV4-1 CASSPPAGSAEQYF
- TRBV6-5 CASSTGTGQETQYF
- TRBV19 CASTTRASGSSYNEQFF
- TRBV28 CASSQSGAGETQYF
- TRBV12-5 CASGLGTSGYTDTQYF
- TRBV11-2 CASSLAIDQPQHF
- TRBV29-1 CSVDFSNEQFF
once TRBV7-9 CASSRLALLRDTGYEQYF